The 14 T cell receptor beta chains below come from one sample, sequenced in a study of preoperative IRX-2 immunotherapy in early breast cancer. The repertoire was sequenced with immunoSEQ multiplex PCR; TCRdb's copy has only in-frame clones and lacks some. The table has 35,000 to 45,000 clones, roughly 82% seen once. Treatment noted: preoperative locoregional IRX-2 cytokine immunotherapy. The material sequenced was lymph node tissue, taken after IRX-2 immunotherapy. The receptor set was obtained from a human donor with breast cancer.

The chain recombines TRBV6-8 with TRBJ2-7; tentative D call: TRBD1 (6 bases). Germline loops: CDR1 MNHGY, CDR2 SAAAGT. The V end was cut by 4 bases, the J end by 0 bases, with 16 bases between. CDR3 size: 16 residues. The CDR3 DNA is TGTGCCAGCAGTTCCCGTAGCCAGGGGTCCTCCTACGAGCAGTACTTC. It codes for CASSSRSQGSSYEQYF.

J is TRBJ1-3 and V is TRBV9; tentative D call: TRBD1 (6 bases). Germline loops: CDR1 SGDLS, CDR2 YYNGEE. The CDR3 spans 14 residues. The V end was cut by 0 bases, the J end by 3 bases, with 7 bases between. In nucleotides, the CDR3 is TGTGCCAGCAGCGTAGGGGGGCTTGGAAACACCATATATTTT. Its translation is CASSVGGLGNTIYF. Together with reference TRBV9 and TRBJ1-3, the CDR3 gives the full variable domain: DSGVTQTPKHLITATGQRVTLRCSPRSGDLSVYWYQQSLDQGLQFLIQYYNGEERAKGNILERFSAQQFPDLHSELNLSSLELGDSALYFCASSVGGLGNTIYFGEGSWLTVV.

The chain uses TRBV11-3 and TRBJ2-3; possible D gene TRBD2, 6 bases. The CDR3 contains 15 residues. Germline V lookup: CDR1 SGHNT, CDR2 YENEEA. V lost 6 bases and J 4 bases, leaving 17 bases between the germline ends. CDR3: CASRPSGRYADTQYF. The DNA for the CDR3 is TGTGCCAGCAGGCCTTCGGGGAGGTACGCAGATACGCAGTATTTT.

The chain joins TRBV14 to TRBJ1-1; D possibly corresponds to TRBD1 (6 bases). From germline, CDR1 is SGHDN and CDR2 FVKESK. The CDR3 runs to 17 residues. V gave up 1 base and J gave up 0 bases, with 15 bases separating them. The CDR3 bases are TGTGCCAGCAGCCAAGTATTCCCGTACAGGGTGAACACTGAAGCTTTCTTT. Translation: CASSQVFPYRVNTEAFF.

The chain's CDR3 is CASSRVSPKRGAYEQYF. The CDR3 region has the DNA TGTGCCAGCAGTCGTGTGTCCCCCAAGCGGGGGGCATACGAGCAGTACTTC. The V and J genes are TRBV11-3 and TRBJ2-7, with TRBD2 matching 9 bases. CDR1 and CDR2 (germline): SGHNT, YENEEA. J gave up 4 bases and V 6 bases, and 16 bases lay outside the gene matches. CDR3 length: 17 residues.

The chain recombines TRBV5-1 with TRBJ1-1; 9 bases fit TRBD1. The CDR3 contains 15 residues. Per germline, CDR1 SGHRS and CDR2 YFSETQ. V shed 2 bases, J shed 6 bases, and the junction held 8 bases outside the gene matches. This CDR3 is CASSLQQGAEAEAFF. CDR3 coding DNA: TGCGCCAGCAGCTTACAACAGGGGGCTGAGGCTGAAGCTTTCTTT.

The CDR3 nucleotides are TGTGCCAGCAGCCTCCCGAGACAGGACTACGAGCAGTACTTC. Amino acids: CASSLPRQDYEQYF. V and J are TRBV6-8 and TRBJ2-7, with D perhaps TRBD1 (6 bases). Germline CDR1 MNHGY, CDR2 SAAAGT. V was trimmed by 6 bases and J by 3 bases, leaving 15 bases between them. The CDR3 consists of 14 residues.

This CDR3 reads CASSDPGQSSYNEQFF. The CDR3, as DNA: TGCGCCAGCAGTGATCCCGGACAGAGCTCCTACAATGAGCAGTTCTTC. The V gene is TRBV10-1, the J gene TRBJ2-1, with a possible D match to TRBD1 (6 bases). V shed 3 bases and J shed 0 bases, with 12 bases lying between them. Germline CDR1 reads WNHNN; CDR2 reads SYGVQD (reference sequence). CDR3 size: 16 residues.

The chain combines TRBV11-3 with TRBJ1-5, with D hard to call. The length of the CDR3 is 14 residues. CDR1 and CDR2 from the germline V gene are SGHNT and YENEEA. Trimming took off 1 base at V and 7 bases at J, with 11 bases between the two ends. The CDR3 DNA follows: TGTGCCAGCAGCTTAGGAACAACGGGACAGCCCCAGCATTTT. The encoded protein is CASSLGTTGQPQHF.

This clone has only one observation. V usage is TRBV7-1 and J usage is TRBJ1-2; no firm D call. TRBV7-1 is an ORF, with its function uncertain. The ends were cut back, 5 bases at V and 0 bases at J, with 13 bases in the middle. The CDR3 runs 15 residues. The CDR3 DNA follows: TGTGCCAGCAGCCTTTTGGCTGAAACTAACTATGGCTACACCTTC. As protein: CASSLLAETNYGYTF.

This clone has just a few counts. It is unclear where the CDR3 begins or ends on the DNA, so no DNA is shown, and the CDR3 is as TCRdb lists it. The chain recombines TRBV19 with TRBJ2-1. CDR1 is LNHDA and CDR2 is SQIVND in the germline V gene (reference sequence). The CDR3 is 16 amino acids in total, end residues counted. CDR3 residues: CASSIVLRASYNEQFF.

The CDR3: CASSIGARGYQGTEAFF. The CDR3 nucleotides are TGTGCCAGTAGTATAGGCGCCCGGGGTTACCAGGGGACTGAAGCTTTCTTT. The V gene is TRBV19, the J gene TRBJ1-1; D possibly corresponds to TRBD1 (6 bases). Germline lookup yields CDR1 LNHDA and CDR2 SQIVND (reference sequence). Trimming stripped 1 base from V and 5 bases from J, with 20 bases between. CDR3 length equals 17 residues.

This chain connects TRBV19 to TRBJ1-1; possible D gene TRBD1, 5 bases. Between the trimmed V and J ends, which lost 5 bases and 5 bases, there was a span of 12 bases. Germline V lookup: CDR1 LNHDA, CDR2 SQIVND (reference sequence). The CDR3 length is 13 residues. Here the CDR3 reads CASSGQGSTEAFF. For the CDR3, the DNA is TGTGCCAGTAGTGGGCAGGGTAGTACTGAAGCTTTCTTT.

This chain joins TRBV18 and TRBJ1-5; possibly TRBD1 for D (6 bases). The CDR3 consists of 14 residues. Germline V lookup: CDR1 KGHSH, CDR2 LQKENI. The V and J ends lost 2 bases and 5 bases respectively, with 10 bases between them. CDR3 in DNA: TGTGCCAGCTCACCAGAGACAGGAGATCAGCCCCAGCATTTT. Translated, it gives CASSPETGDQPQHF.